Detailed here is one T cell receptor (beta chain). Its antigen is not identified. The sample originates from a study of shared clonotypes between healthy human individuals. Study-wide results and limits: A generally larger estimated richness was seen in naive subsets than in memory subsets. A handful of donors shared approximately 5% of their naive CD4 clonotypes. A reduction in generation probabilities was seen for non-shared clonotypes relative to those shared by all four donors.

Here immunoSEQ multiplex PCR was the method, and the copy in TCRdb shows in-frame clones only, minus some. In the table there are a few million clones, 85% to 95% of which are singletons. The V gene lost 4 bases and the J gene lost 0 bases, with 11 bases spanning the gap. The CDR3 has 15 residues. CDR1 is SGHNT, CDR2 YYREEE, per germline (reference sequence). The gene calls are TRBV5-4 and TRBJ2-1, with unresolved D. The clonotype originates from a man aged 18 to 30 in good health. Some clones in this sample may be carry-over from other donors' samples. The sequenced sample consisted of naive CD4+ T cells from PBMCs. Subset reported: CD45RA+ positively selected. The CDR3 coding sequence is TGTGCCAGCAGCAGAAGACCGGACTCCTACAATGAGCAGTTCTTC. Residues: CASSRRPDSYNEQFF.